The T cell receptor beta chain under discussion was sequenced for a study of T cell responses to AZD1222 COVID-19 vaccine (dated by TCRdb to about 2021). Context from the whole study: AZD1222 recipients whose second dose came at about 4 weeks and those whose second dose came at about 12 weeks were combined into one group, since spike-specific TCR depth and breadth did not differ between the two schedules. TCR sequencing was performed for roughly 240 trial participants, of whom 200 to 220 were given two doses of AZD1222 and around 26 were given two doses of MenACWY control vaccine. Trial participants were enrolled by age into 18-55, 56-69 and 70-plus year subgroups, with roughly 150, 30 and 60 TCR-sequenced participants respectively. Study-wide findings and limitations: The 56-69-year group was small, and its depth increase did not reach significance, likely because of low power. Participants were mostly white British and included more females than males, and it was suggested by the authors that clonal diversity may have been underestimated. Reportedly, almost half of the unique spike-specific TCRs recognized epitopes lying outside the regions that are mutated in the B.1.351 and B.1.1.7 variants. Because no samples from the day 14 peak response were available, repertoires could be characterized only after the peak T cell response. CD4 TCRs associated with the vaccine covered the entire spike protein, and the dominant responses were in regions 160-218 and 743-854. Conclusions about previously exposed vaccinees are limited, since just five or six AZD1222 recipients were seropositive for SARS-CoV-2 at baseline. Spike-specific TCR breadth and depth rose significantly after two AZD1222 doses compared with day 0 and with MenACWY recipients.

According to the germline V gene, CDR1 reads MGHRA and CDR2 reads YSYEKL. The CDR3 has 15 amino acids, counting the end cysteine and phenylalanine. The CDR3 DNA has 45 bases and is translated from base 1. V loses 4 bases, J loses 0 bases, and the germline ends lie 11 bases apart. The CDR3 regions of human TCRbeta chains were analyzed by immunosequencing. In the source study's methods: Repertoire TCRs were checked for matches against a reference library of SARS-CoV-2-specific TCRs that had been generated using the MIRA antigen-specificity platform. Breadth was defined as the fraction of unique TCRs that were SARS-CoV-2-associated. Depth was defined as the fraction of total T cells that were SARS-CoV-2-associated. Using the MIRA data, each spike-specific TCR was assigned both to the spike region to which the TCR was reactive and to a CD4 or CD8 class. Log10-transformed breadth and depth values were compared by one-way ANOVA with Sidak's multiple comparisons tests. TCRdb provides this immuneACCESS table in a form limited to in-frame rearrangements. Some clones are lacking; in checked studies, under half of them reflect an unresolved V gene, and why the rest are absent is not known. The V and J calls and clone size were taken over from that table, and D and trimming were inferred from the DNA. The sample contains 150,000 to 200,000 clones, around 92% of them found a single time. The ten largest clones represent 10% of the sample.

The time point label here, explained by the study, means: baseline before first vaccination. Vaccinee samples were obtained from the UK trials COV001 and COV002, which included a single-blind randomized controlled phase 2/3 trial of AZD1222 (ChAdOx1 nCoV-19) in healthy adults. For TCRbeta chain sequencing, PBMC samples were collected from trial participants at day 0 and at day 28 after the second dose. In the case of this clone: The antigen it binds to is not known. There are no base qualities to consult, and no much larger clone falls within one base.

The clonotype originates from an adult in good health. Sample: peripheral blood, taken on day 0 of AZD1222 vaccination. In this chain, TRBV4-1 is recombined with TRBJ2-3, with the D gene uncertain. The CDR3 amino acid sequence is: CASSRTAPSTDTQYF. The sequenced DNA is TGCGCCAGCAGCCGAACAGCCCCTAGCACAGATACGCAGTATTTT.